These 7 T cell receptor beta chains originate from one sample sequenced in a study of blood T cell repertoires in COVID-19. The table came from immunoSEQ multiplex PCR; TCRdb's copy has only in-frame clones and leaves some out. The top ten clones hold approximately 20% of a sample with about 220,000 clones, about 85% of them seen once. Sequencing input: peripheral blood. The receptors were sampled from a young man with active or convalescent COVID-19.

This clone was counted a few times. The CDR3 nucleotides are TGTGCCAGCAGTGAAGCGGTGCGGACATCCCGGCCCCAGCATTTT. Translation gives CASSEAVRTSRPQHF. The chain carries TRBV6-1 and TRBJ1-5; TRBD1 is a possible D gene (5 bases). CDR3 length: 15 residues. V lost 0 bases and J lost 9, with 15 bases in between. Germline loops: CDR1 MNHNS, CDR2 SASEGT.

V and J are TRBV4-2 and TRBJ2-7; D is possibly TRBD2 (6 bases). Germline loops: CDR1 LGHNA, CDR2 YNFKEQ. This CDR3 contains 13 residues. Trimming pared 7 bases from V and 1 base from J, leaving 11 bases between. The CDR3 nucleotides are TGTGCCAGCACCCCAAGCGGGTCCTACGAGCAGTACTTC. This sequence encodes CASTPSGSYEQYF.

V and J are TRBV28 and TRBJ1-1; no clear D gene. V was clipped by 6 bases and J by 7 bases, with 6 bases between them. Looked up from germline, CDR1 is MDHEN and CDR2 is SYDVKM. The CDR3 is 10 amino acids. Here the CDR3 DNA reads TGTGCCAGCAGCTACGGTGAAGCTTTCTTT. Protein sequence: CASSYGEAFF.

The chain joins TRBV4-1 to TRBJ2-2; 9 nucleotides agree with TRBD1. With V trimmed by 1 base and J by 7 bases, 7 bases remained unmatched. This CDR3 comprises 16 residues. The germline gives CDR1 MGHRA, CDR2 YSYEKL. CDR3 protein: CASSQGRTGVDGELFF. CDR3 DNA sequence: TGCGCCAGCAGCCAAGGCCGGACAGGGGTGGACGGGGAGCTGTTTTTT.

The rearrangement uses TRBV7-9 and TRBJ2-7; a possible D gene is TRBD1 (5 bases). Germline CDR1 reads SEHNR; CDR2 reads FQNEAQ (reference sequence). Trimming stripped 2 bases from V and 2 bases from J, with 10 bases between. This CDR3 has 14 amino acids. The CDR3, as DNA: TGTGCCAGCAGCTTAATGGCAGGGACCTACGAGCAGTACTTC. This sequence encodes CASSLMAGTYEQYF.

The chain uses TRBV18 and TRBJ1-1; weak D call: TRBD1 (6 bases). The CDR3 covers 15 residues. V lost 4 bases and J 3 bases, leaving 15 bases between the germline ends. Per germline, CDR1 KGHSH and CDR2 LQKENI. The CDR3 region has the DNA TGTGCCAGCTCACAACAGGGAGAACGGTACACTGAAGCTTTCTTT. Its translation is CASSQQGERYTEAFF.

The rearrangement joins TRBV5-7 to TRBJ1-1; 7 bases align to TRBD1. TRBV5-7 is designated an ORF whose function remains uncertain. The length of the CDR3 is 14 residues. The J segment lost 4 bases and the V segment lost 4 bases, leaving 7 bases of the junction unmatched. The CDR3: CASSESGGITEAFF. The CDR3 region has the DNA TGTGCCAGCAGCGAATCAGGGGGGATCACTGAAGCTTTCTTT.